This T cell receptor (beta chain) comes out of a study of blood T cell repertoires in COVID-19. Study details: Italy, Spain and the United States were the sources of the convalescent and acute COVID-19 samples. PBMCs, B-cell-depleted T cells, or T cells provided the cDNA or gDNA that made up the material.

From germline, CDR1 is SNHLY and CDR2 FYNNEI. V was trimmed by 1 base and J by 5 bases, leaving 17 bases between them. CDR3 length equals 16 residues. Per the study methods: Estimated nucleated cell counts came from reference gene primer amplification. Sequencing used immunoSEQ multiplex PCR; TCRdb keeps in-frame clones, though not all of them. The DNA gave D and trimming, while V, J and clone size come from that table. The sample contains 70,000 or so clones, 70% to 80% of which appear only once. What was sequenced was peripheral blood. The TCR originated in a human donor in a cohort sampled during active COVID-19. The V gene is TRBV2, the J gene TRBJ1-1; possible D gene TRBD1, 5 bases. Written as DNA, the CDR3 is TGTGCCAGCAGTGAAGATGGGGGGGAGTTTGTTACTGAAGCTTTCTTT. As protein: CASSEDGGEFVTEAFF.